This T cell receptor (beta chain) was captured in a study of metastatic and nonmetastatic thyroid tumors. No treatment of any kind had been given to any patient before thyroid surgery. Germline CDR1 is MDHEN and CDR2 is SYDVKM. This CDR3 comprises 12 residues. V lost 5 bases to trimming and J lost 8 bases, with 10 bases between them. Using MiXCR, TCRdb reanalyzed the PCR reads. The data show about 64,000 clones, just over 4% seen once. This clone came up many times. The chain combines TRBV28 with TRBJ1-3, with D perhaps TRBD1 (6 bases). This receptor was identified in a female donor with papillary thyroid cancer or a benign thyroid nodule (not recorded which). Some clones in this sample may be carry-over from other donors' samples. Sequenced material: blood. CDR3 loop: CASSKQGYTIYF. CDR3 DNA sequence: TGTGCCAGCAGTAAACAGGGATACACCATATATTTT.